The clone carrying this TCR beta chain was found many times. What it recognizes is unknown. Sequence at one end of the junction differs from germline and may be a read error. The record originates from a study of T cells after yellow fever vaccination. Turning to the study itself: Libraries from low-cell-number fractions were prepared with the SMART-Seq v4 Ultra Low Input RNA kit. Overall study findings and caveats: It was a weaker secondary response, yet one that peaked faster, at day 5 versus 15. The booster saw the reappearance of most primary-vaccination clones (around 95% CD4, 88% CD8).

CDR3 size: 13 residues. Per germline, CDR1 LGHDT and CDR2 YNNKEL (reference sequence). Making TCR cDNA involved 5'RACE template switching, which added UMIs and a universal primer site. TCRdb fed the 5' RACE reads into MiXCR, producing one record per CDR3 protein. The sample has roughly 330,000 distinct CDR3 sequences; 6.5% to 8.5% are singletons. Sequencing was performed on PBMCs, taken more than 35 days after the first yellow fever vaccination. The clonotype originates from a man in his late teens or twenties who received the YFV17D yellow fever vaccine. V and J are TRBV3-1 and TRBJ1-1, with D possibly TRBD1 on 5 matching bases. CDR3 nucleotide sequence: TGTGCCAGCAGCCAAGACGGGGCGGCTGAGGCTTTCTTT. Residues: CASSQDGAAEAFF.